A selection of T cell receptor beta chains follows, all from one sample in a study of blood T cell repertoires in COVID-19. TCRdb's copy holds only in-frame clones and misses some; the assay was immunoSEQ multiplex PCR. The sample lists under 200,000 clones; just under 85% were seen once. The sequenced sample was peripheral blood. The receptor set was obtained from a middle-aged man who had recovered from COVID-19. Each CDR3 is given with its conserved first and last residue. Some rows mark clone size as missing; the rest say once, few, many or name a class of expanded clone.

clone_size,j_call,cdr3_length,v_call,cdr3_aa
-,TRBJ2-7,15,TRBV7-2,CASSLRGGGAYEQYF
-,TRBJ2-7,15,TRBV19,CASSIAGTGFYEQYF
-,TRBJ2-3,15,TRBV6-4,CASSEGQTGTDTQYF
few,TRBJ1-5,13,TRBV10-3,CAISEPGNQPQHF
few,TRBJ1-1,14,TRBV2,CASLGQMSHTEAFF
-,TRBJ1-2,13,TRBV7-2,CASSSETGHGYTF
few,TRBJ2-5,13,TRBV5-6,CASSSTGAETQYF
few,TRBJ2-5,14,TRBV5-4,CASSLLDRQETQYF
-,TRBJ1-5,15,TRBV7-2,CASSLTGWENQPQHF
-,TRBJ2-5,14,TRBV7-2,CASSLAGGRETQYF
-,TRBJ2-1,20,TRBV27,CASSRSPTPSSGRAYNEQFF
-,TRBJ2-3,12,TRBV12-3/TRBV12-4,CASSLNGPTQYF
-,TRBJ2-2,17,TRBV24-1,CATSDSQTGGNTGELFF
-,TRBJ2-5,15,TRBV24-1,CATSDFSQGKETQYF
-,TRBJ1-1,14,TRBV5-4,CASSPGQGNLEAFF
-,TRBJ2-3,13,TRBV18,CASSPPSTDTQYF
-,TRBJ2-3,18,TRBV13,CASSLGRGAWGVADTQYF
-,TRBJ1-2,18,TRBV7-2,CASSLGRTGTGENYGYTF
-,TRBJ2-1,14,TRBV4-1,CASSQVRSYNEQFF
-,TRBJ2-7,16,TRBV18,CASSSGLAGISPEQYF
-,TRBJ2-5,14,TRBV7-6,CASSLGGRGETQYF
-,TRBJ1-2,15,TRBV5-6,CASSPGQGEGYGYTF
-,TRBJ2-7,16,TRBV19,CASSTNWDRTNYEQYF
-,TRBJ2-5,13,TRBV28,CASSSGGQETQYF
-,TRBJ2-4,16,TRBV5-5,CASSFPPGLAKNIQYF
-,TRBJ2-7,11,TRBV30,CAWSNRDEQYF
-,TRBJ2-1,16,TRBV7-2,CASSTRGQRSSNEQLF
-,TRBJ2-5,18,TRBV9,CASSPRLAGLHIQETQYF
-,TRBJ1-5,14,TRBV6-2/TRBV6-3,CASSLPGANQPQHF
-,TRBJ2-7,11,TRBV11-2,CRGLLLYEQYF
-,TRBJ2-7,14,TRBV6-6,CATSSGDPPYEQYF
-,TRBJ2-5,15,TRBV27,CASSLYLAGVETQYF
-,TRBJ2-7,14,TRBV6-1,CASSEGTPAYEQYF
-,TRBJ1-2,14,TRBV4-1,CASSLREGRYGYTF
-,TRBJ2-7,16,TRBV5-4,CASSLGSGRAEGEQYF
few,TRBJ1-1,16,TRBV25-1,CASSEYNPSGNTEAFF
-,TRBJ2-7,13,TRBV4-1,CASAGASGYEQYF
-,TRBJ2-7,13,TRBV12-3/TRBV12-4,CASSLAEIYEQYF
-,TRBJ2-7,14,TRBV11-2,CASSLQGVTYEQYF
-,TRBJ1-2,15,TRBV7-8,CASSFRGTGRHGYTF
once,TRBJ2-1,13,TRBV6-4,CASSIEPNNEQFF
-,TRBJ2-7,16,TRBV6-2/TRBV6-3,CASSSPRAGENYEQYF
once,TRBJ2-6,16,TRBV19,CATRQDTSSGANVLTF
once,TRBJ2-6,15,TRBV25-1,CASRGGDSGANVLTF
-,TRBJ2-7,15,TRBV6-1,CASSEGPTVVYEQYF
once,TRBJ2-5,12,TRBV10-1,CASRPGLETQYF
once,TRBJ2-3,16,TRBV30,CAWSVGGTPYTDTQYF
-,TRBJ2-2,14,TRBV19,CASNPTGVSGELFF
-,TRBJ2-3,18,TRBV7-8,CASSLESGGNPSTDTQYF
-,TRBJ1-5,14,TRBV30,CAWSKGAQNQPQHF
-,TRBJ2-7,12,TRBV10-3,CAISEESYEQYF
-,TRBJ1-5,15,TRBV5-6,CASSLGQGSNQPQHF
-,TRBJ2-3,17,TRBV7-6,CASSLAPASGRILTQYF
-,TRBJ2-1,17,TRBV7-2,CASSLRGQHTSYNEQFF
-,TRBJ2-2,14,TRBV2,CASSATGGTGELFF
few,TRBJ1-2,11,TRBV2,CASSGQTGYTF
-,TRBJ2-2,13,TRBV12-3/TRBV12-4,CASLPPYTGELFF
-,TRBJ1-5,15,TRBV19,CASRDQGYSNQPQHF